The rows below give T cell receptor beta chains drawn from one sample of a study of blood T cell repertoires in COVID-19. Some clones are missing from TCRdb's copy, which holds only in-frame ones; the method was immunoSEQ multiplex PCR. The table shows roughly 120,000 clones, with about 85% occurring only once. Sequencing was done on a sample of peripheral blood. The receptors come from a human donor in a cohort sampled during active COVID-19. CDR3s include the opening cysteine and the closing phenylalanine or tryptophan. The D gene is left open where the match is weak. Size is stated for part of the rows, as once, few or many counts, or as a class when the clone is expanded.

CDR3	DNA	V	J	D	length	size
CAWGWWGSGNEQYF	TGTGCCTGGGGTTGGTGGGGAAGCGGGAACGAGCAGTACTTC	TRBV30	TRBJ2-7	TRBD2	14	-
CASGPRGLTNTEAFF	TGTGCCAGCGGACCAAGGGGACTAACCAACACTGAAGCTTTCTTT	TRBV7-2	TRBJ1-1	-	15	-
CASSQEEGGQGSEAFF	TGCGCCAGCAGCCAAGAAGAAGGGGGACAGGGGTCTGAAGCTTTCTTT	TRBV4-3	TRBJ1-1	TRBD1	16	-
CASSGQAYNEQFF	TGTGCCAGCAGCGGCCAAGCGTACAATGAGCAGTTCTTC	TRBV3-1/TRBV3-2	TRBJ2-1	-	13	-
CASSWRQGDEQYF	TGTGCCAGCAGCTGGCGACAGGGGGACGAGCAGTACTTC	TRBV7-2	TRBJ2-7	TRBD1	13	-
CASSSTGSSYEQYF	TGTGCCAGCAGCTCTACAGGGAGCTCCTACGAGCAGTACTTC	TRBV7-8	TRBJ2-7	-	14	-
CASSLLADTEAFF	TGTGCCAGCAGCTTATTGGCAGACACTGAAGCTTTCTTT	TRBV7-9	TRBJ1-1	-	13	-
CASSSTGDSNQPQHF	TGCGCCAGCAGCTCGACAGGGGATAGCAATCAGCCCCAGCATTTT	TRBV5-1	TRBJ1-5	TRBD1	15	-
CASSRSGGAQFEQFF	TGTGCCAGCAGTCGTAGCGGGGGGGCCCAGTTTGAGCAGTTCTTC	TRBV6-5	TRBJ2-1	TRBD2	15	-
CASSPTGTGTNEQFF	TGTGCCAGCAGCCCTACCGGGACAGGGACCAATGAGCAGTTCTTC	TRBV5-6	TRBJ2-1	TRBD1	15	-
CATMVGGDQPQHF	TGTGCCACCATGGTAGGGGGGGATCAGCCCCAGCATTTT	TRBV19	TRBJ1-5	-	13	-
CASSELPYEQYF	TGTGCCAGCAGTGAACTACCCTACGAGCAGTACTTC	TRBV2	TRBJ2-7	-	12	-
CASSLAWGIPGPNTEAFF	TGTGCCAGCAGTTTAGCCTGGGGCATCCCAGGGCCTAACACTGAAGCTTTCTTT	TRBV28	TRBJ1-1	-	18	-
CATSDGTGGKTEAFF	TGTGCCACCAGTGATGGGACAGGGGGTAAGACTGAAGCTTTCTTT	TRBV24-1	TRBJ1-1	TRBD1	15	-
CASSQENRASYEQYF	TGCGCCAGCAGCCAAGAAAACAGGGCCTCCTACGAGCAGTACTTC	TRBV4-3	TRBJ2-7	-	15	-
CASSPRKGADGYTF	TGTGCCAGCTCACCACGTAAGGGGGCGGATGGCTACACCTTC	TRBV18	TRBJ1-2	TRBD1	14	once